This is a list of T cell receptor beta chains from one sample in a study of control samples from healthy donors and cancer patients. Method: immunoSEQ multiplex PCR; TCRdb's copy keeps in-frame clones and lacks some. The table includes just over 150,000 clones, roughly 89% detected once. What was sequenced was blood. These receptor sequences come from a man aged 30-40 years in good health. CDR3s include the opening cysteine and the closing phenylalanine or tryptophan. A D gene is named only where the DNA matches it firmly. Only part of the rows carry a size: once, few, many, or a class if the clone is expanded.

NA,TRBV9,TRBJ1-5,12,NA,CASSPLDQPQHF,TGTGCCAGCAGCCCACTCGACCAGCCCCAGCATTTT
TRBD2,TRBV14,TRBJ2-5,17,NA,CASSPSRAGGYEETQYF,TGTGCCAGCAGCCCATCACGAGCGGGGGGCTACGAAGAGACCCAGTACTTC
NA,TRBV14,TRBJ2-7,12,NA,CASSLTSYEQYF,TGTGCCAGCAGCCTAACCTCCTACGAGCAGTACTTC
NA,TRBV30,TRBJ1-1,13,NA,CAWSVYPNTEAFF,TGTGCCTGGAGTGTTTACCCGAACACTGAAGCTTTCTTT
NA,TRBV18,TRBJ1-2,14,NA,CASSPQDTGGGYTF,TGTGCCAGCTCACCACAGGACACCGGAGGTGGCTACACCTTC
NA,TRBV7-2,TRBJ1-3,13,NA,CARGGQGRNTIYF,TGTGCCAGAGGTGGGCAGGGCCGAAACACCATATATTTT
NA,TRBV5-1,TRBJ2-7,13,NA,CASSPARAEEQYF,TGCGCCAGCAGCCCCGCTAGGGCGGAGGAGCAGTACTTC
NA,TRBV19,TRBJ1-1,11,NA,CASTGGAEAFF,TGTGCCAGTACCGGAGGGGCTGAAGCTTTCTTT
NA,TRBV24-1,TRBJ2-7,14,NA,CATSDLQDSYEQYF,TGTGCCACCAGTGATTTGCAGGACTCCTACGAGCAGTACTTC
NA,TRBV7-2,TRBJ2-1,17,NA,CASSLASPQSFYNEQFF,TGTGCCAGCAGCTTAGCTTCGCCCCAAAGCTTCTACAATGAGCAGTTCTTC
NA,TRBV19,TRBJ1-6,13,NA,CASSAQSNSPLHF,TGTGCCAGTAGTGCACAGTCCAATTCACCCCTCCACTTT
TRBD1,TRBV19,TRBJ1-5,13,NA,CASSKQGNQPQHF,TGTGCCAGTAGTAAACAGGGGAATCAGCCCCAGCATTTT
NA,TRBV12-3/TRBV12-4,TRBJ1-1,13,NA,CASSRNRGTEAFF,TGTGCCAGCAGCCGAAATCGGGGCACTGAAGCTTTCTTT
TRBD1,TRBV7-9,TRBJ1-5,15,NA,CASSSTGGSNQPQHF,TGTGCCAGCAGCTCGACAGGGGGTAGCAATCAGCCCCAGCATTTT
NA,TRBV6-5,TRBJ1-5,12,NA,CASGFLNQPQHF,TGTGCCAGCGGGTTCCTGAATCAGCCCCAGCATTTT
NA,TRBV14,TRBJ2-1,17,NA,CASSQDIGASSYNEQFF,TGTGCCAGCAGCCAAGATATAGGGGCAAGCTCCTACAATGAGCAGTTCTTC
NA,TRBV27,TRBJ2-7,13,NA,CASGGLPAYEQYF,TGTGCCAGCGGAGGACTTCCCGCCTACGAGCAGTACTTC
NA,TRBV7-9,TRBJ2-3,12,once,CASTLAGGTQYF,TGTGCCAGCACCTTAGCCGGGGGTACGCAGTATTTT
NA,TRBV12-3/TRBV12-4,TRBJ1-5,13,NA,CASSLRANQPQHF,TGTGCCAGCAGTTTAAGAGCGAACCAGCCCCAGCATTTT
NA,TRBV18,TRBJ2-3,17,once,CASSPASRGASTDTQYF,TGTGCCAGCTCACCGGCTTCTCGGGGGGCAAGCACAGATACGCAGTATTTT
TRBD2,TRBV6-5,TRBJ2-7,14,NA,CASSHGSGGYEQYF,TGTGCCAGCAGTCATGGGAGCGGGGGCTACGAGCAGTACTTC
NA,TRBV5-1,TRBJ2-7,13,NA,CASSLESPYEQYF,TGCGCCAGCAGCTTGGAGTCCCCCTACGAGCAGTACTTC
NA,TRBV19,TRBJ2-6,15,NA,CASSSASSGANVLTF,TGTGCCAGTAGTTCCGCGAGCTCTGGGGCCAACGTCCTGACTTTC
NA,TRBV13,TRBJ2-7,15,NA,CASSLRGARTYEQYF,TGTGCCAGCAGCCTTCGCGGGGCTCGGACGTACGAGCAGTACTTC
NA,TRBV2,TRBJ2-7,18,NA,CASSAYPGRGSSSYEQYF,TGTGCCAGCAGTGCTTATCCGGGACGTGGGAGCAGCTCCTACGAGCAGTACTTC
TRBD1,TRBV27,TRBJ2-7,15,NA,CASSTQTGSSYEQYF,TGTGCCAGCAGTACTCAGACAGGGAGCTCCTACGAGCAGTACTTC
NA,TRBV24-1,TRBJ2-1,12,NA,CATSDRGNEQFF,TGTGCCACCAGTGATAGGGGGAATGAGCAGTTCTTC
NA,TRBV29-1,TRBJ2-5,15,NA,CSVGAGGSLQETQYF,TGCAGCGTTGGGGCTGGGGGCTCCCTCCAAGAGACCCAGTACTTC
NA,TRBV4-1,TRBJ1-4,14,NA,CASSAGGLGEKLFF,TGCGCCAGCTCCGCGGGGGGCTTAGGGGAAAAACTGTTTTTT
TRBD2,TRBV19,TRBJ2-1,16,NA,CASSMLAGGIRNEQFF,TGTGCCAGTAGTATGCTAGCGGGGGGAATTCGCAATGAGCAGTTCTTC
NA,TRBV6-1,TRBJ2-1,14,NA,CASSERGLVDEQFF,TGTGCCAGCAGTGAAAGAGGGCTGGTCGATGAGCAGTTCTTC
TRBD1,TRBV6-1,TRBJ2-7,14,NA,CASSDLPTGTGSNF,TGTGCCAGCAGTGATCTTCCTACCGGGACAGGGTCGAACTTC
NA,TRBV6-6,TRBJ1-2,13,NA,CASSYSPPGGYTF,TGTGCCAGCAGTTACTCCCCTCCAGGAGGCTACACCTTC
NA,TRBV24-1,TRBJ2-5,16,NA,CATSDFSWGNQETQYF,TGTGCCACCAGTGATTTTTCTTGGGGAAACCAAGAGACCCAGTACTTC
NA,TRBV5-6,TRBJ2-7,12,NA,CASSFRKYEQYF,TGTGCCAGCAGCTTCCGTAAATACGAGCAGTACTTC
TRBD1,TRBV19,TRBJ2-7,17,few,CASSMNVPGQGANEQYF,TGTGCCAGTAGTATGAACGTACCGGGACAGGGGGCGAACGAGCAGTACTTC
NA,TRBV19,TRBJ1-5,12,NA,CASSPNNQPQHF,TGTGCCAGTAGTCCCAACAATCAGCCCCAGCATTTT
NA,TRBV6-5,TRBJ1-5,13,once,CAIQGENNQPQHF,TGTGCGATTCAGGGAGAGAACAATCAGCCCCAGCATTTT
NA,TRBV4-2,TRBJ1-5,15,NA,CASSQGLSGVQPQHF,TGTGCCAGCAGCCAAGGACTTTCAGGGGTTCAGCCCCAGCATTTT
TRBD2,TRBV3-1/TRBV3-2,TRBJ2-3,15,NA,CASSHSGGAPGAQYF,TGTGCCAGCAGCCACAGCGGGGGGGCCCCCGGGGCGCAGTATTTT
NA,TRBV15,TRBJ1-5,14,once,CATSKGWGEQPQHF,TGTGCCACCAGCAAAGGGTGGGGGGAACAGCCCCAGCATTTT
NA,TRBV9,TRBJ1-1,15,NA,CASSVDRASNTEAFF,TGTGCCAGCAGCGTAGACAGGGCTAGTAACACTGAAGCTTTCTTT
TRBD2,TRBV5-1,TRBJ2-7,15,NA,CASSLTSGYSYEQYF,TGCGCCAGCAGCTTAACTAGCGGCTACTCCTACGAGCAGTACTTC
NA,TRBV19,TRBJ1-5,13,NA,CASSMGLRQPQHF,TGTGCCAGTAGTATGGGGTTGAGGCAGCCCCAGCATTTT
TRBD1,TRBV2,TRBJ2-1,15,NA,CASSRDSTSYNEQFF,TGTGCCAGCAGTAGGGACAGCACCTCCTACAATGAGCAGTTCTTC
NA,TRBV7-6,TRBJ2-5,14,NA,CASSTRRMRETQYF,TGTGCCAGCAGCACTAGGCGAATGAGGGAGACCCAGTACTTC
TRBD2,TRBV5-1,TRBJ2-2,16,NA,CASRIKTSGSTGELFF,TGCGCCAGCAGGATAAAGACTAGCGGTTCCACCGGGGAGCTGTTTTTT
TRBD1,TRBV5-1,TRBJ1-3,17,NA,CASSLHTGAISGNTIYF,TGCGCCAGCAGCTTACACACAGGGGCTATCTCTGGAAACACCATATATTTT
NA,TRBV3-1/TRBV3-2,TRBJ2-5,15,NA,CASSLAGTVQETQYF,TGTGCCAGCAGCCTAGCCGGGACCGTACAAGAGACCCAGTACTTC
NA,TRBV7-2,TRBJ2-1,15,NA,CASSLYSPKYNEQFF,TGTGCCAGCAGCTTATACTCCCCAAAATACAATGAGCAGTTCTTC
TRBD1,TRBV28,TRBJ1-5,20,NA,CASSFPTGGAGLSSNQPQHF,TGTGCCAGCAGTTTCCCGACAGGGGGCGCGGGACTCTCGAGCAATCAGCCCCAGCATTTT
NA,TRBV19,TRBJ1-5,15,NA,CASSIQGDGRQPQHF,TGTGCCAGTAGTATCCAGGGCGACGGGAGGCAGCCCCAGCATTTT
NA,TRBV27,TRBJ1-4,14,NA,CASSLSGLGEKLFF,TGTGCCAGCAGTTTATCGGGCCTGGGTGAAAAACTGTTTTTT
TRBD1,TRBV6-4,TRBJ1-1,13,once,CASSELIGTAAFF,TGTGCCAGCAGTGAGCTCATTGGGACAGCAGCTTTCTTT